These 14 T cell receptor beta chains were all obtained from the same sample, sequenced in a study of beta chain features in type 1 diabetes. The entirety of the isolated RNA underwent reverse transcription, so expressed TCRB transcripts were sequenced. Repertoires were generated with immunoSEQ multiplex PCR, while TCRdb's copy carries only in-frame clones and drops some. The data contain around 130,000 clones, 16% of them singletons. Their antigens remain unidentified. Study-level results: Across all four CD4+ subsets, people with type 1 diabetes showed modestly shorter TCRB CDR3s.

The sequenced sample consisted of central memory CD4+ T cells from blood. These receptors originate from a man in his thirties or forties with type 1 diabetes.

The rearrangement joins TRBV7-2 to TRBJ2-5, with no clear D. Germline V gene data show CDR1 as SGHTA and CDR2 as FQGNSA. With 5 bases removed from V and 2 bases from J, the gap between germline ends came to 6 bases. The CDR3 extends over 12 amino acids. CDR3 sequence: CASSRVQETQYF. In DNA, the CDR3 is TGTGCCAGCAGCCGGGTGCAAGAGACCCAGTACTTC.

The rearrangement joins TRBV4-2 to TRBJ2-2; tentatively, D is TRBD1 (5 bases). The germline gives CDR1 LGHNA, CDR2 YNFKEQ. V dropped 4 bases and J dropped 5 bases, with 8 bases sitting between them. The CDR3 spans 13 residues. The CDR3 sequence is CASSLPGTGELFF. In nucleotides, the CDR3 is TGTGCCAGCAGCCTTCCAGGGACCGGGGAGCTGTTTTTT.

This sequence joins TRBV7-8 and TRBJ2-1; TRBD1 matches at 9 bases. This CDR3 has 15 residues. In germline, CDR1 is SGHVS, CDR2 FQNEAQ. The ends lost 3 bases at V and 8 bases at J; junction bases unmatched: 8. The CDR3 DNA reads TGTGCCAGCAGCTTGGACAGGGGACGGGGTGATGAGCAGTTCTTC. This encodes CASSLDRGRGDEQFF.

The chain carries TRBV9 and TRBJ2-6; D is undetermined. The CDR3 loop spans 14 amino acids. V lost 2 bases and J lost 4, with 7 bases in between. Germline CDR1 is SGDLS and CDR2 is YYNGEE. The CDR3 sequence: CASSVDLGANVLTF. The CDR3 nucleotides are TGTGCCAGCAGCGTCGATCTGGGGGCCAACGTCCTGACTTTC.

This clone was seen a handful of times. The rearrangement links TRBV27 to TRBJ1-1; D might be TRBD1 (5 bases). CDR3 length: 13 amino acids. V gave up 2 bases and J gave up 5 bases, with 9 bases separating them. Per the germline V gene, CDR1 is MNHEY and CDR2 is SMNVEV (reference sequence). In DNA form, the CDR3 reads TGTGCCAGCAGTTTACAAGGGGAGACTGAAGCTTTCTTT. This sequence encodes CASSLQGETEAFF.

The rearrangement joins TRBV25-1 to TRBJ2-3; D is possibly TRBD1 (5 bases). The CDR3 contains 16 residues. CDR1 is MGHDK and CDR2 is SYGVNS in the germline V gene. V was pared by 6 bases and J by 0 bases, with 16 bases between. The DNA for the CDR3 is TGTGCCAGCAGAGCCCCGACAGCACTTAGCACAGATACGCAGTATTTT. Protein sequence: CASRAPTALSTDTQYF.

This clone occurred a few times. The V and J genes are TRBV9 and TRBJ2-5; tentatively, D is TRBD2 (6 bases). This CDR3 contains 14 residues. Trimming removed 4 bases from V and 3 bases from J, with 13 bases in between. Germline lookup yields CDR1 SGDLS and CDR2 YYNGEE. Written as DNA, the CDR3 is TGTGCCAGCAGCCCGGGGACTGACAAAGAGACCCAGTACTTC. Translating it yields CASSPGTDKETQYF.

The gene calls are TRBV19 and TRBJ2-1, with D maybe TRBD2 (6 bases). Trimming stripped 11 bases from V and 6 bases from J, with 17 bases between. The CDR3 totals 13 residues. The V gene's germline CDR1 is LNHDA and CDR2 SQIVND (reference sequence). CDR3 sequence: CAAGGVPGNEQFF. The CDR3 DNA reads as TGTGCCGCGGGCGGGGTCCCGGGCAATGAGCAGTTCTTC.

V usage is TRBV11-3 and J usage is TRBJ2-2; D is undetermined. Germline assignment: CDR1 SGHNT and CDR2 YENEEA. The CDR3 contains 14 residues. V lost 1 base and J 1 base, leaving 4 bases between the germline ends. The CDR3 nucleotides are TGTGCCAGCAGCTTAGCCTGGAACACCGGGGAGCTGTTTTTT. It encodes CASSLAWNTGELFF.

The rearrangement links TRBV7-2 to TRBJ2-1; D call uncertain. Germline CDR1 SGHTA, CDR2 FQGNSA. This CDR3 is built from 11 residues. V dropped 7 bases and J dropped 5 bases, with 6 bases sitting between them. The CDR3 loop is CASTMNNEQFF. CDR3 nucleotides: TGTGCCAGCACCATGAACAATGAGCAGTTCTTC.

This clone has a handful of counts. The rearrangement joins TRBV30 to TRBJ1-2; D is ambiguous. Germline CDR1 GTSNPN, CDR2 SVGIG (reference sequence). Trimming shortened V by 8 bases and J by 5 bases, and 18 bases separated the two germline ends. The CDR3 is 13 residues long. This CDR3 reads CATIGFKFYGYTF. CDR3 sequence (DNA): TGTGCCACTATTGGGTTCAAGTTTTATGGCTACACCTTC.

V is TRBV4-3 and J is TRBJ2-3, with D perhaps TRBD1 (6 bases). V was cut by 1 base and J by 4 bases, with 15 bases left in between. The germline CDR1 and CDR2 sequences are LGHNA and YSLEER. The CDR3 runs to 16 residues. The CDR3 is CASSQVELAGADTQYF. The CDR3 DNA reads TGCGCCAGCAGCCAAGTTGAGTTAGCAGGGGCAGATACGCAGTATTTT.

The V call is TRBV5-1, the J call TRBJ1-1; the D gene is possibly TRBD1 (5 bases). Per germline, CDR1 SGHRS and CDR2 YFSETQ. CDR3 length equals 12 residues. The V end lost 0 bases, the J end lost 6 bases, and 6 bases lay between the germline ends. The CDR3 region is CASSLEGPEAFF. CDR3 sequence (DNA): TGCGCCAGCAGCTTGGAGGGGCCTGAAGCTTTCTTT.

This clone was recorded a few times. This chain uses TRBV5-5 with TRBJ2-7; D possibly corresponds to TRBD2 (5 bases). CDR3 length: 11 residues. Germline V gene lookup returns CDR1 SGHKS and CDR2 YYEKEE (reference sequence). V lost 5 bases and J 6 bases, leaving 9 bases between the germline ends. The CDR3 reads CASSEGGEQYF. The CDR3 DNA reads as TGTGCCAGCAGTGAAGGAGGCGAGCAGTACTTC. The variable domain in full, with the rest retrieved from reference TRBV5-5 and TRBJ2-7, is DAGVTQSPTHLIKTRGQQVTLRCSPISGHKSVSWYQQVLGQGPQFIFQYYEKEERGRGNFPDRFSARQFPNYSSELNVNALLLGDSALYLCASSEGGEQYFGPGTRLTVT.